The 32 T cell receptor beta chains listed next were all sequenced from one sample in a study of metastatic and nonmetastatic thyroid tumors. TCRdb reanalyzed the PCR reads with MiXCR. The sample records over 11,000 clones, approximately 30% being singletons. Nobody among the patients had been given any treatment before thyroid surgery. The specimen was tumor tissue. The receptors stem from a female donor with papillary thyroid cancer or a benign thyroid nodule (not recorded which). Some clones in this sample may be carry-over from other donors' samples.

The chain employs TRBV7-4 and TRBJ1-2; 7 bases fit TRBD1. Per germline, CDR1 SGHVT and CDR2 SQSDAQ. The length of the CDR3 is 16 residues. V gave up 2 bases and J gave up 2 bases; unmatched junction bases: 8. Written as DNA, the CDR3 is TGTGCCAGCAGCTTAAAGGGGGCGGGTTGGAACTATGGCTACACCTTC. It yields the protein CASSLKGAGWNYGYTF. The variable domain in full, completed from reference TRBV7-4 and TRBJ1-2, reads GAGVSQSPRYKVAKRGRDVALRCDSISGHVTLYWYRQTLGQGSEVLTYSQSDAQRDKSGRPSGRFSAERPERSVSTLKIQRTEQGDSAVYLCASSLKGAGWNYGYTFGSGTRLTVV.

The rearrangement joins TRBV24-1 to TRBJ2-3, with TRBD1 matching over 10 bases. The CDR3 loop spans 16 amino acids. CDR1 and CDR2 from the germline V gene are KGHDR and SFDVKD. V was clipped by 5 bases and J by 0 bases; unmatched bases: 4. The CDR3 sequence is CATSAATGGSTDTQYF. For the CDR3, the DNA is TGTGCCACCAGTGCCGCGACAGGGGGCAGCACAGATACGCAGTATTTT.

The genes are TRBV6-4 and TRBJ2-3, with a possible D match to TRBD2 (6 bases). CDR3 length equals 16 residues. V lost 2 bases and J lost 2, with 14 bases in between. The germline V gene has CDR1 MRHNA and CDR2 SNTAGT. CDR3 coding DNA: TGTGCCAGCAGTGACGGATCCGGGACTCACACAGATACGCAGTATTTT. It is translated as CASSDGSGTHTDTQYF.

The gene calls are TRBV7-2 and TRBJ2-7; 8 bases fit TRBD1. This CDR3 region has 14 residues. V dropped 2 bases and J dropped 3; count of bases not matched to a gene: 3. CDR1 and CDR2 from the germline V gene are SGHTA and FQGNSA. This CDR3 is CASSLQGAVYEQYF. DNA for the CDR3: TGTGCCAGCAGCTTACAGGGGGCCGTCTACGAGCAGTACTTC.

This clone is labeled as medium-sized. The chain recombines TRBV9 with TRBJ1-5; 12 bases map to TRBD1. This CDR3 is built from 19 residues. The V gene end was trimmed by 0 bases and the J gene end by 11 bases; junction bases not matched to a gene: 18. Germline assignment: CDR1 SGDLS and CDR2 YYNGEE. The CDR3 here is CASSVEESRDRGQQQAQHF. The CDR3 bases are TGTGCCAGCAGCGTAGAGGAATCACGGGACAGGGGGCAGCAGCAGGCCCAGCATTTT. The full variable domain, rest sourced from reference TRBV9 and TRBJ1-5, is DSGVTQTPKHLITATGQRVTLRCSPRSGDLSVYWYQQSLDQGLQFLIQYYNGEERAKGNILERFSAQQFPDLHSELNLSSLELGDSALYFCASSVEESRDRGQQQAQHFGDGTRLSIL.

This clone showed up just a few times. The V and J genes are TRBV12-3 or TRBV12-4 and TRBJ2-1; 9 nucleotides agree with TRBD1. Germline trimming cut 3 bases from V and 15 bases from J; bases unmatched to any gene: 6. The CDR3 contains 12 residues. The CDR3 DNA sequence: TGTGCCAGCAGTTTGGCCGGGACAGGGTGGTTCTTC. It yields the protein CASSLAGTGWFF.

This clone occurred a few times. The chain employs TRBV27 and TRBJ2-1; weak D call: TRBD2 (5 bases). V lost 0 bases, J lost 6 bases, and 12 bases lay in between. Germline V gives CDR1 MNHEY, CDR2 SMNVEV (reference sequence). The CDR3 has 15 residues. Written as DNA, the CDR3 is TGTGCCAGCAGTTTATCCCGCGGACTCCTCAATGAGCAGTTCTTC. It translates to CASSLSRGLLNEQFF.

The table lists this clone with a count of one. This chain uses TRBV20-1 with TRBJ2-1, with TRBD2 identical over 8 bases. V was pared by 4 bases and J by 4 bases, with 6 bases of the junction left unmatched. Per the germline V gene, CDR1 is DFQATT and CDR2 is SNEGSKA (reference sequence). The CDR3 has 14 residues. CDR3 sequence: CSAKPGGKYNEQFF. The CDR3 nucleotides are TGCAGTGCTAAGCCGGGGGGGAAGTACAATGAGCAGTTCTTC.

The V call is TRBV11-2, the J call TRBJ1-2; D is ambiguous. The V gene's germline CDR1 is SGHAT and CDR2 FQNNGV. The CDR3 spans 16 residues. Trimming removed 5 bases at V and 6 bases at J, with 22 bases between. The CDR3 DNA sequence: TGTGCCAGCAGCCCACATTGGTCAGTTAAAGGAGATGGCTACACCTTC. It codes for CASSPHWSVKGDGYTF.

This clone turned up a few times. CDR3 amino acids: CASSSGTVYGYTF. CDR3 nucleotides: TGTGCCAGCAGTTCCGGGACAGTCTATGGCTACACCTTC. The chain links TRBV12-3 or TRBV12-4 to TRBJ1-2, with TRBD1 matching over 7 bases. Unmatched junction bases numbered 3, after V lost 4 bases and J lost 4 bases. There are 13 residues in the CDR3.

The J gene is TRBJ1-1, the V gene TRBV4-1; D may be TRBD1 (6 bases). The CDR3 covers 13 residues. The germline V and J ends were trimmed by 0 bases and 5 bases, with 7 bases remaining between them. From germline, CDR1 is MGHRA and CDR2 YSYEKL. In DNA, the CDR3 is TGCGCCAGCAGCCAAGATCAGGGGACTGAAGCTTTCTTT. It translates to CASSQDQGTEAFF.

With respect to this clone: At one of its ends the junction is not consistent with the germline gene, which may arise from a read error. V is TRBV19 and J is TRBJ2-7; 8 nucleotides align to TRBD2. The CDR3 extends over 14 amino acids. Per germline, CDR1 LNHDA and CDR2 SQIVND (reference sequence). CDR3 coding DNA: TGTGCCAGTAGTATACCTGGACTAGCTTACGATCAGTACTTC. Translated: CASSIPGLAYDQYF.

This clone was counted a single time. The CDR3 region is CASSRDPPESSYNEQFF. The CDR3 nucleotides are TGTGCCAGCAGCCGGGACCCCCCGGAGAGCTCCTACAATGAGCAGTTCTTC. V and J are TRBV11-1 and TRBJ2-1; D might be TRBD1 or TRBD2, each matching 5 bases. The V and J ends lost 5 bases and 0 bases respectively, with 17 bases between them. Germline V gene data show CDR1 as SGHAT and CDR2 as FQDESV (reference sequence). CDR3 length equals 17 residues.

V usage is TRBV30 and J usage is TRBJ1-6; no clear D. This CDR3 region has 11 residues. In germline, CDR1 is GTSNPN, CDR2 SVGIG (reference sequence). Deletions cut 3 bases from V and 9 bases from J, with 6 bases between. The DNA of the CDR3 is TGTGCCTGGAGCGAGACTTCACCCCTCCACTTT. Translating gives CAWSETSPLHF.

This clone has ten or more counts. This CDR3 reads CAWSALLRQDSYEQYF. In DNA form, the CDR3 reads TGTGCCTGGAGTGCACTCCTACGACAGGACTCCTACGAGCAGTACTTC. The V and J genes are TRBV30 and TRBJ2-7; D may be TRBD1 (6 bases). The CDR3 covers 16 residues. Between the trimmed V and J ends, which lost 1 base and 0 bases, there was a span of 16 bases. Per germline, CDR1 GTSNPN and CDR2 SVGIG (reference sequence).

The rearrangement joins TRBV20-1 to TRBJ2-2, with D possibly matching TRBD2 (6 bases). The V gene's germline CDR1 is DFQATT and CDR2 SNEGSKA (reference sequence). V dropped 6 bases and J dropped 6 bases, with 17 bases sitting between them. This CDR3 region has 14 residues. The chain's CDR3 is CSAPLREIPGELFF. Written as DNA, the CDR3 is TGCAGTGCCCCCCTACGGGAGATTCCCGGGGAGCTGTTTTTT.

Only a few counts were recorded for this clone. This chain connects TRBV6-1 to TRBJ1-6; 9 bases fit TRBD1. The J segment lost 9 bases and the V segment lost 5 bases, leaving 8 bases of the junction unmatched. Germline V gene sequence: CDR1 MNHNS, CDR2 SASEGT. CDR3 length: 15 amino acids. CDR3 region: CASSSTGTGISPLHF. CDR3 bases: TGTGCCAGCAGTTCTACCGGGACAGGGATTTCACCCCTCCACTTT.

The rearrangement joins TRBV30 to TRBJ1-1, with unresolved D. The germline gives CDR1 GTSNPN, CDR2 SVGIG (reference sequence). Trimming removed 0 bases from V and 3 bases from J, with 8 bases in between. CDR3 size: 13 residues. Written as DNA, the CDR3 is TGTGCCTGGAGTGTACAAGAATACACTGAAGCTTTCTTT. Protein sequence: CAWSVQEYTEAFF. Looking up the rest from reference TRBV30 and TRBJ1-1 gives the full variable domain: SQTIHQWPATLVQPVGSPLSLECTVEGTSNPNLYWYRQAAGRGLQLLFYSVGIGQISSEVPQNLSASRPQDRQFILSSKKLLLSDSGFYLCAWSVQEYTEAFFGQGTRLTVV.

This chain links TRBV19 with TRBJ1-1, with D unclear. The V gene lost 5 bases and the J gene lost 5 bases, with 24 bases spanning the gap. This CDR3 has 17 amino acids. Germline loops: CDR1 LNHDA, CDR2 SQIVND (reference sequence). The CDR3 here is CASSLLPTRGGITEAFF. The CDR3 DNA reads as TGTGCCAGTAGTCTACTCCCTACACGGGGAGGAATAACTGAAGCTTTCTTT. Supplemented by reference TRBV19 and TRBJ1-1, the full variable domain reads DGGITQSPKYLFRKEGQNVTLSCEQNLNHDAMYWYRQDPGQGLRLIYYSQIVNDFQKGDIAEGYSVSREKKESFPLTVTSAQKNPTAFYLCASSLLPTRGGITEAFFGQGTRLTVV.

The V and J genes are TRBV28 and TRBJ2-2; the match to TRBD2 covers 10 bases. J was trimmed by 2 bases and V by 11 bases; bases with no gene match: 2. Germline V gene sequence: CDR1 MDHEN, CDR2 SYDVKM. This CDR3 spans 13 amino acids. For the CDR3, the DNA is TGTGCCGGACTAGCGGCCAACACCGGGGAGCTGTTTTTT. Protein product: CAGLAANTGELFF.

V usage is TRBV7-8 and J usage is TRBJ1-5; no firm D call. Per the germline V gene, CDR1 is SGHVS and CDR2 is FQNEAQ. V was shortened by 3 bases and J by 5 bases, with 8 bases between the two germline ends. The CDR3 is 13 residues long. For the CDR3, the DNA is TGTGCCAGCAGCTTGGGCAGAGATCAGCCCCAGCATTTT. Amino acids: CASSLGRDQPQHF. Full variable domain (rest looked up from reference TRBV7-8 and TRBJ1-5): GAGVSQSPRYKVAKRGQDVALRCDPISGHVSLFWYQQALGQGPEFLTYFQNEAQLDKSGLPSDRFFAERPEGSVSTLKIQRTQQEDSAVYLCASSLGRDQPQHFGDGTRLSIL.

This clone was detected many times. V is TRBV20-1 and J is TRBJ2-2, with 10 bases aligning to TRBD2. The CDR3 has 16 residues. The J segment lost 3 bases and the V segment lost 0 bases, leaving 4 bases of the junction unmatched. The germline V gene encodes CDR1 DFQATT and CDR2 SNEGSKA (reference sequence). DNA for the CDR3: TGCAGTGCTAGAGATCCAGCGGGAGGGGACACCGGGGAGCTGTTTTTT. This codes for CSARDPAGGDTGELFF.

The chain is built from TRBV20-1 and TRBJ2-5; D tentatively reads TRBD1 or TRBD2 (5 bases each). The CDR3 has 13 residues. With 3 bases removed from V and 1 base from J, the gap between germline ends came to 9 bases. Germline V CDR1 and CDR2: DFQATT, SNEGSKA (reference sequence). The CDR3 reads CSASRGSQETQYF. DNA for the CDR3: TGCAGTGCTAGTCGGGGCTCCCAAGAGACCCAGTACTTC.

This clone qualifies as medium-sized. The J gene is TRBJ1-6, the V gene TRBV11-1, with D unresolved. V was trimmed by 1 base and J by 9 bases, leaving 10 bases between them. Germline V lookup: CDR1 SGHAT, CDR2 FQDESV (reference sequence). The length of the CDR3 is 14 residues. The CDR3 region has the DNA TGTGCCAGCAGCTTAGGGACTTACGGTTCACCCCTCCACTTT. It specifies CASSLGTYGSPLHF.

The CDR3 protein is CAWSFGADNNEQFF. CDR3 nucleotide sequence: TGTGCCTGGAGTTTTGGGGCCGACAACAATGAGCAGTTCTTC. The chain combines TRBV30 with TRBJ2-5, with a possible D match to TRBD1 (5 bases). The J call is uncertain, as TRBJ2-1 better fits the DNA end. Germline CDR1 is GTSNPN and CDR2 is SVGIG (reference sequence). The length of the CDR3 is 14 residues.

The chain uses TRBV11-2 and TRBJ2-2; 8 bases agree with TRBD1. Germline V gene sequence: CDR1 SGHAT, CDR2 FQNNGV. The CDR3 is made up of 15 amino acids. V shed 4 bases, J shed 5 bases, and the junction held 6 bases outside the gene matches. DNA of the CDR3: TGTGCCAGCAGCTGGGGGACAGGAGTAACCGGGGAGCTGTTTTTT. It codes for CASSWGTGVTGELFF.

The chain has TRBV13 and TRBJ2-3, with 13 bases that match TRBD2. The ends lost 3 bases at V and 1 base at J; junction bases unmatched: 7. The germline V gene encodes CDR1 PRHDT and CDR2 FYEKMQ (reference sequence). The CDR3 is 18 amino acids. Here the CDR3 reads CASSFTSGGALGTDTQYF. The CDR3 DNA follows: TGTGCCAGCAGCTTTACTAGCGGGGGGGCTCTCGGCACAGATACGCAGTATTTT.

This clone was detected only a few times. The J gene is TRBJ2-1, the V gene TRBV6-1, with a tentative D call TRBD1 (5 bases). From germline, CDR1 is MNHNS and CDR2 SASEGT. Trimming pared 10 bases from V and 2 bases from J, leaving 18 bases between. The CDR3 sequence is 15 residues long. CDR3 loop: CANRKSFEPYNEQFF. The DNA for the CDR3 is TGTGCCAACAGGAAGAGTTTCGAACCCTACAATGAGCAGTTCTTC.

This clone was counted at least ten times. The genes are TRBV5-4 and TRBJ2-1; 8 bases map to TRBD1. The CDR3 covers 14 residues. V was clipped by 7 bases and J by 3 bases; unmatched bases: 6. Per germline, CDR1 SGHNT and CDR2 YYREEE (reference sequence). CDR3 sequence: CASGLQGDYNEQFF. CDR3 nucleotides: TGTGCCAGCGGCCTACAGGGGGACTACAATGAGCAGTTCTTC.

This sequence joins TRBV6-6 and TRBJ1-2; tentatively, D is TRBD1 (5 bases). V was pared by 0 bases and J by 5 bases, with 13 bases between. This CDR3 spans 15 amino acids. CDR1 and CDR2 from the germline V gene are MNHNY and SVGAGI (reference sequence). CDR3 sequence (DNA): TGTGCCAGCAGTTACTCGAGGGACGGCCCTTATGGCTACACCTTC. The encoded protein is CASSYSRDGPYGYTF.

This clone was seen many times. CDR3 in DNA: TGTGCCAGCAGTTCCCCGGGACAGGGCAATCAGCCCCAGCATTTT. Its translation is CASSSPGQGNQPQHF. The chain carries TRBV6-2 or TRBV6-3 and TRBJ1-5; 8 bases fit TRBD1. Germline V lookup: CDR1 MNHEY, CDR2 SVGEGT. The CDR3 spans 15 residues. Trimming at V came to 4 bases and at J to 2 bases, leaving 4 bases not matched to a gene.

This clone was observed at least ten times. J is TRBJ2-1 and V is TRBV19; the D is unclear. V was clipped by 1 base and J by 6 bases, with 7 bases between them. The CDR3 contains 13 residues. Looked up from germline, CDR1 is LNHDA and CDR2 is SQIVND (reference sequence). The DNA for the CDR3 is TGTGCCAGTAGTATAGTGAAGGGCAATGAGCAGTTCTTC. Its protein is CASSIVKGNEQFF.